Reported below is one T cell receptor beta chain. The CDR3 spans 14 residues. With 1 base removed from V and 3 bases from J, the gap between germline ends came to 9 bases. Germline CDR1 and CDR2: SNHLY and FYNNEI. The data originate from a study of blood T cell repertoires in COVID-19. About the study: Sites in the United States, Italy and Spain provided acute and convalescent COVID-19 samples.

Authors' processing steps: Estimation of nucleated cell counts was performed using reference gene primer amplification. The method was immunoSEQ multiplex PCR; TCRdb's version includes in-frame clones alone and lacks a portion of them. The V and J calls and clone size are taken from that table; D and trimming were inferred from the DNA. The sample has about 320,000 clones, 85% seen once. The specimen sequenced was PBMCs or T cells enriched from blood (not recorded which). This TCR derives from a woman aged 25 to 39 who had been exposed to COVID-19. The V call is TRBV2, the J call TRBJ1-1; TRBD1 is a possible D gene (6 bases). CDR3 in amino acids: CASSEVAGDTEAFF. CDR3 coding DNA: TGTGCCAGCAGTGAAGTGGCAGGGGACACTGAAGCTTTCTTT.